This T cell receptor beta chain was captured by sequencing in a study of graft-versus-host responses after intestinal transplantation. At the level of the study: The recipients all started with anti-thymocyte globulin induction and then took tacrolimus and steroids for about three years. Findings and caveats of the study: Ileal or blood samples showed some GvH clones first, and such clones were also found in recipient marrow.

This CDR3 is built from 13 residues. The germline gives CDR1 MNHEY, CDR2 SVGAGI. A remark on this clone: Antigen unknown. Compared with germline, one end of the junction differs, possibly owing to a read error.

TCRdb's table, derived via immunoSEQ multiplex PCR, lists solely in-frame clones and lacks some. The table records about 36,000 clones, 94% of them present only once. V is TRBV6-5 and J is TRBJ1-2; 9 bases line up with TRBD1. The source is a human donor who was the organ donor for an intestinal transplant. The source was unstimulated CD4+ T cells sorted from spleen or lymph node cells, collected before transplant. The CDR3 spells CVSRPGQGYGYTF. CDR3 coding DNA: TGTGTCAGCAGGCCCGGACAGGGGTATGGCTACACCTTC.